This TCR beta chain was identified during a study of early T cells in non-severe SARS-CoV-2 infection. In the study overall: Unsorted whole blood bulk RNA was sequenced, with unpaired chains.

Trimming removed 0 bases from V and 3 bases from J, with 5 bases in between. The CDR3 is 13 residues long. Germline V gene data show CDR1 as SGDLS and CDR2 as YYNGEE. In its sample, this clonotype was seen many times. TCRdb analysed the 5' RACE reads with MiXCR anew, one entry per CDR3 protein. Of approximately 75,000 distinct CDR3 sequences listed, approximately 15% were seen once; the top ten hold roughly 4.2%. This sequence was found in an adult who was a healthcare worker with PCR-confirmed SARS-CoV-2 infection or an uninfected control (not recorded which). The sample here was whole blood, taken at baseline. This chain connects TRBV9 to TRBJ2-3, with D unclear. The CDR3 spells CASSVVGTDTQYF. The CDR3 nucleotides are TGTGCCAGCAGCGTAGTGGGGACAGATACGCAGTATTTT.